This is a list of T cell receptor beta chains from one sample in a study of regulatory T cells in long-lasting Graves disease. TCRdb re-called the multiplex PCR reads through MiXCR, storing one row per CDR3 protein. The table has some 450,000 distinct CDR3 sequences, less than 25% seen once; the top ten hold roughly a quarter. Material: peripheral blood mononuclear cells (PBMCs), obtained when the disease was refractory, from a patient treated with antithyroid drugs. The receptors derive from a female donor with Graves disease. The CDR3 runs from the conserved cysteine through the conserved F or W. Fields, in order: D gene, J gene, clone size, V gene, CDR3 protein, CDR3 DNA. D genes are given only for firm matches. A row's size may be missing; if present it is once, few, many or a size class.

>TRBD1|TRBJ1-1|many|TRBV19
CASSQGAQYTEAFF
TGTGCCAGTAGCCAGGGGGCCCAATACACTGAAGCTTTCTTT
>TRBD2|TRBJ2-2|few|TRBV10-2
CASRGGLIRDTGELFF
TGCGCCAGCCGGGGGGGTCTAATACGGGACACCGGGGAGCTGTTTTTT
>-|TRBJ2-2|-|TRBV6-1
CASSQISNTGELFF
TGTGCCAGCAGCCAAATCAGTAACACCGGGGAGCTGTTTTTT
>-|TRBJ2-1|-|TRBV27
CASTMDSPYNEQFF
TGTGCCAGCACAATGGACAGTCCCTACAATGAGCAGTTCTTC
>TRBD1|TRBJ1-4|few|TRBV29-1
CSVRGTANEKLFF
TGCAGCGTCAGAGGGACAGCAAATGAAAAACTGTTTTTT
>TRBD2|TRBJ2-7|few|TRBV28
CASSSSREGGLYEQYF
TGTGCCAGCAGCTCCTCCCGTGAGGGAGGGCTGTACGAGCAGTACTTC
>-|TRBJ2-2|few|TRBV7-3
CASSLRGDYTGELFF
TGTGCCAGCAGCCTCCGAGGAGACTACACCGGGGAGCTGTTTTTT
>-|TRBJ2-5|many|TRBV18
CASSPVQGKETQYF
TGTGCCAGCTCACCGGTTCAGGGGAAGGAGACCCAGTACTTC
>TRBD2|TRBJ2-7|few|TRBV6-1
CASYEREMGSYEQYF
TGTGCCAGCTACGAGCGGGAAATGGGCTCCTACGAGCAGTACTTC
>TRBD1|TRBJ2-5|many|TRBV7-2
CASSPWTGKQETQYF
TGTGCCAGCAGCCCCTGGACAGGGAAGCAAGAGACCCAGTACTTC
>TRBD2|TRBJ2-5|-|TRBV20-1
CSADGTSGSQETQYF
TGCAGTGCTGATGGGACTAGCGGTTCACAAGAGACCCAGTACTTC
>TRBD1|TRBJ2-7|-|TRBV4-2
CASSQESSGTGSYEQYF
TGTGCCAGCAGCCAAGAATCGTCAGGGACAGGGTCCTACGAGCAGTACTTC
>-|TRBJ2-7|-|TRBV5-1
CASSLGEGGHSTYEQYF
TGCGCCAGCAGCTTGGGCGAAGGCGGGCATTCAACCTACGAGCAGTACTTC